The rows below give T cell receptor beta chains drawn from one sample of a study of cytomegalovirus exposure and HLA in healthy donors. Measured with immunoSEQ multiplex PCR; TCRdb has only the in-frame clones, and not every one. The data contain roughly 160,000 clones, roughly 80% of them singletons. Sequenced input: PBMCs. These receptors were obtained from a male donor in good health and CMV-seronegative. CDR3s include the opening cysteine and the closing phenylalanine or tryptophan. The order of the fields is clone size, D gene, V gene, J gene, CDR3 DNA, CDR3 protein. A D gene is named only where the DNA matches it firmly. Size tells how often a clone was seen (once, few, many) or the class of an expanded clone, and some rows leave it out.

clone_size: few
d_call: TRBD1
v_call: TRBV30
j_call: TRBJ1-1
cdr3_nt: TGTGCCTGGAGTGCAACACAGGGGTTTTTCACTGAAGCTTTCTTT
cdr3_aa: CAWSATQGFFTEAFF

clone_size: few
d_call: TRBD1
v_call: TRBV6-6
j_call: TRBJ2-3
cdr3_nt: TGTGCCAGCAGCCGTACCCAGGGGGATCCAGATACGCAGTATTTT
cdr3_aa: CASSRTQGDPDTQYF

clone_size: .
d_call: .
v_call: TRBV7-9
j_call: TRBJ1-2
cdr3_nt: TGTGCCAGCAGCTTAGCCGACAGTCCCCGCTATGGCTACACCTTC
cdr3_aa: CASSLADSPRYGYTF

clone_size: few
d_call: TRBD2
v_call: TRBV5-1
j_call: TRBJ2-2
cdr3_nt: TGCGCCAGCAGCCCTGGGAGACTAGCGGGGAACACCGGGGAGCTGTTTTTT
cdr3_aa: CASSPGRLAGNTGELFF

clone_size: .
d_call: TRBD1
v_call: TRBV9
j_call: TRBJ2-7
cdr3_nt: TGTGCCAGCAGCCCACGACAGGGGGCCCTCGAGCAGTACTTC
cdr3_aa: CASSPRQGALEQYF

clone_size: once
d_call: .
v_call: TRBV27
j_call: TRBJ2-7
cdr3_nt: TGTGCCAGCAGCCAAAATCGCCCGGGATGGTACGAGCAGTACTTC
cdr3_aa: CASSQNRPGWYEQYF

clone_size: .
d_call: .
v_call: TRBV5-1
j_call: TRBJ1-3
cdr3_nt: TGCGCCAGCAGCTTGGGAGTCTCTGGAAACACCATATATTTT
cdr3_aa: CASSLGVSGNTIYF

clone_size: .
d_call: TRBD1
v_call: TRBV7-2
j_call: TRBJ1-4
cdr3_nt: TGTGCCAGCAGCCAGGGACAGACCAATGAAAAACTGTTTTTT
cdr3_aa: CASSQGQTNEKLFF

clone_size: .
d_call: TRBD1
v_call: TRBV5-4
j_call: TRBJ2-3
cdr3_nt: TGTGCCAGCAGCTTAAACAGGGGGTCCTTATTTGATACGCAGTATTTT
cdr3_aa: CASSLNRGSLFDTQYF

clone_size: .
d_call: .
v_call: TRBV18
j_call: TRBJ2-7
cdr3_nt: TGTGCCAGCTCACCAGCTACTGCGGGGACTTACGAGCAGTACTTC
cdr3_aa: CASSPATAGTYEQYF

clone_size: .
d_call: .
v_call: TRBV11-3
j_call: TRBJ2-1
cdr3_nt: TGTGCCAGCAGCCCGGACAGTTTTTCCTACAATGAGCAGTTCTTC
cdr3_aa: CASSPDSFSYNEQFF

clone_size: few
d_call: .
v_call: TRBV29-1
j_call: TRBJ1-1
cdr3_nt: TGCAGCGTACCCTCCAGGGGGAACACTGAAGCTTTCTTT
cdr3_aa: CSVPSRGNTEAFF

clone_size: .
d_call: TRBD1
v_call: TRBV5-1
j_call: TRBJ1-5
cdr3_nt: TGCGCCAGCAGCGAGGGACAGCTAAATCAGCCCCAGCATTTT
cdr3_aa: CASSEGQLNQPQHF

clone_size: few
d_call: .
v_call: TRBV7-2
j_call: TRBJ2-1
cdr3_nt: TGTGCCAGCAGCTCCACAGGGAGCTCCTACAATGAGCAGTTCTTC
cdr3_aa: CASSSTGSSYNEQFF

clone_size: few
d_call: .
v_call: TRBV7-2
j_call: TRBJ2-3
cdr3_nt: TGTGCCAGCAGCCCTTGGACTCCCGACACAGATACGCAGTATTTT
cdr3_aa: CASSPWTPDTDTQYF

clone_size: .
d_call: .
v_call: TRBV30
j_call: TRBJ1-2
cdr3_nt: TGTGCCTGGAGTGTAATCCCGCCAGGGAGGAGCACCTTC
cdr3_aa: CAWSVIPPGRSTF

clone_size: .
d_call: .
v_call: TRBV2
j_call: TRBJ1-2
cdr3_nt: TGTGCCAGCAAACGGGTGGGGGGTAACTATGGCTACACCTTC
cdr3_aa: CASKRVGGNYGYTF

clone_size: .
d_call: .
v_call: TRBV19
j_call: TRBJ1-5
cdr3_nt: TGTGCCAGTATGGGGGGGCCGAGCAATCAGCCCCAGCATTTT
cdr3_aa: CASMGGPSNQPQHF

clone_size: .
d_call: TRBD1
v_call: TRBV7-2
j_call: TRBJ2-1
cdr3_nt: TGTGCCAGCAGCCTGGACAGGGGGCTCAATGAGCAGTTCTTC
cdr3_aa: CASSLDRGLNEQFF

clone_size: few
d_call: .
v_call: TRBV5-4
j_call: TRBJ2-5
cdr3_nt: TGTGCCAGCAGAAGAGTAGAATTGGAGACCCAGTACTTC
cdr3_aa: CASRRVELETQYF

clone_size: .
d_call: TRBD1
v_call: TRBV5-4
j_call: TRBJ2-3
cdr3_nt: TGTGCCAGCAGCGGGACAGGGGCAGATACGCAGTATTTT
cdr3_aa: CASSGTGADTQYF

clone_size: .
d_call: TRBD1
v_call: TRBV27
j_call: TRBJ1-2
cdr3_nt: TGTGCCAGCAGTTCTGGACAGGTCTATGGCTACACCTTC
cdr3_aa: CASSSGQVYGYTF

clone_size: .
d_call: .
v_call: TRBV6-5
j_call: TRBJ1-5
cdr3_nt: TGTGCCAGCAGCAAACAGGGTGGAGGCAATCAGCCCCAGCATTTT
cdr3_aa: CASSKQGGGNQPQHF

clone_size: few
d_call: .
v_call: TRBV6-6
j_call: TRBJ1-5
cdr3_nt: TGTGCCAGCAGTTACTCGCCAGGGTTCAATCAGCCCCAGCATTTT
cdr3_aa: CASSYSPGFNQPQHF

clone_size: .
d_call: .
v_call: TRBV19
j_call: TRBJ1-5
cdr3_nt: TGTGCCAGTAGTATCGCCCGCGGGCAGCCCCAGCATTTT
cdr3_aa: CASSIARGQPQHF

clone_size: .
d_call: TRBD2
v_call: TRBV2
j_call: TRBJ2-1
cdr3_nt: TGTGCCAGCAGGAGGACTAGCGGCAACAATGAGCAGTTCTTC
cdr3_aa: CASRRTSGNNEQFF

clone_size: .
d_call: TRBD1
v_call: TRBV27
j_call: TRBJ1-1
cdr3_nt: TGTGCCAGCAGCCCGAGGACAGGGAGGTCCACTGAGGCTTTCTTT
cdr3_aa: CASSPRTGRSTEAFF

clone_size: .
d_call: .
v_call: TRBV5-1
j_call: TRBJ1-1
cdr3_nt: TGCGCCAGCAGCGGTATACAGGCAATGAACACTGAAGCTTTCTTT
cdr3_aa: CASSGIQAMNTEAFF

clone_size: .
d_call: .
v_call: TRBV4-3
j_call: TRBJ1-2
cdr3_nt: TGCGCCAGCAGCCAAGATAGGGGGAACCTCTATGGCTACACCTTC
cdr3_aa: CASSQDRGNLYGYTF

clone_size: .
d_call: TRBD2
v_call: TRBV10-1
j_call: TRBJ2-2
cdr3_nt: TGCGCCAGCAGTGAATTTCGGGGGGGGAGCACCGGGGAGCTGTTTTTT
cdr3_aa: CASSEFRGGSTGELFF

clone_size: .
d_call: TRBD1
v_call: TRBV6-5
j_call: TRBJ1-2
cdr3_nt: TGTGCCAGCAGCCGCGGGGACAGGGGGCAGCTTGGCTACACCTTC
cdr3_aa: CASSRGDRGQLGYTF

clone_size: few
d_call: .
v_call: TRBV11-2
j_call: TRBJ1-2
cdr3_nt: TGTGCCAGCAGTACCACAGGAAATTCTGGTGGCTACACCTTC
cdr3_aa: CASSTTGNSGGYTF

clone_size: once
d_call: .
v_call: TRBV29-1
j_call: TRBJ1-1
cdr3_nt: TGCAGCGTCCGGAAGGGGTTCGCAGCTTTCTTT
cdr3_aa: CSVRKGFAAFF